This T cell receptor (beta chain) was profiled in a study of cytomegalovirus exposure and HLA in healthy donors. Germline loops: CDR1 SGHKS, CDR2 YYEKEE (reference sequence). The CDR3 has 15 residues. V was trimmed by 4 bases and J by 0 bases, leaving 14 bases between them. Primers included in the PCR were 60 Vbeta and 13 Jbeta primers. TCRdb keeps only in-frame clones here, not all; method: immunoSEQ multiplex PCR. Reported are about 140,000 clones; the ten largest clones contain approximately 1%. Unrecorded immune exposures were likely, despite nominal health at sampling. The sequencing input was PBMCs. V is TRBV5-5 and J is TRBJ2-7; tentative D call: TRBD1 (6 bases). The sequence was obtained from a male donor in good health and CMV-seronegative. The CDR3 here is CASSPLQGSSYEQYF. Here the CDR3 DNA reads TGTGCCAGCAGCCCATTACAGGGTTCCTCCTACGAGCAGTACTTC.